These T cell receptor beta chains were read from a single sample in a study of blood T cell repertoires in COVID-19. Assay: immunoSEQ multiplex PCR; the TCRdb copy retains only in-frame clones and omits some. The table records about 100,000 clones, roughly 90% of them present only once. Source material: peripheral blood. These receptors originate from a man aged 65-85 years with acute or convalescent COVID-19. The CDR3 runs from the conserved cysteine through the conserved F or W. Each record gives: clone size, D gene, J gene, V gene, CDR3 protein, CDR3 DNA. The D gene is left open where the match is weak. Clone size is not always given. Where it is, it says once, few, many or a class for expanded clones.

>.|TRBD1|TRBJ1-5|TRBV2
CASGLGQGHQPQHF
TGTGCCAGCGGCCTGGGACAGGGACATCAGCCCCAGCATTTT
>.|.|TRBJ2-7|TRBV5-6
CASSYPTVSYEQYF
TGTGCCAGCAGCTACCCGACAGTCTCCTACGAGCAGTACTTC
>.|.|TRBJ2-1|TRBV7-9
CASSIYRVPTYNEQFF
TGTGCCAGCAGCATTTACAGGGTTCCAACCTACAATGAGCAGTTCTTC
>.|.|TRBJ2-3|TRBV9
CASSVEVSGTDTQYF
TGTGCCAGCAGCGTAGAGGTTAGCGGCACAGATACGCAGTATTTT
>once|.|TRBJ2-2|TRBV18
CASSPPGTGELFF
TGTGCCAGCTCACCCCCGGGGACCGGGGAGCTGTTTTTT
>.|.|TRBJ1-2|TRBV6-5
CASSYTRGYGYTF
TGTGCCAGCAGTTATACCCGAGGGTATGGCTACACCTTC
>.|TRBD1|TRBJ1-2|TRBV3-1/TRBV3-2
CASSQVGGQGARGYTF
TGTGCCAGCAGCCAAGTGGGTGGACAGGGGGCGCGGGGCTACACCTTC
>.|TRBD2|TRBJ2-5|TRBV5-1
CASHPSGGVQETQYF
TGCGCCAGCCACCCTAGCGGGGGGGTCCAAGAGACCCAGTACTTC
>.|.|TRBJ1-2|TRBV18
CASSPPRDSLYGYTF
TGTGCCAGCTCACCACCCAGAGACAGCCTCTATGGCTACACCTTC
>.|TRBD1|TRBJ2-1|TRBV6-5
CASSTGTGRHEQFF
TGTGCCAGCTCCACAGGGACAGGGAGGCATGAGCAGTTCTTC
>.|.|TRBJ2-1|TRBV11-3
CASSPTAQYNEQFF
TGTGCCAGCAGCCCGACAGCCCAGTACAATGAGCAGTTCTTC
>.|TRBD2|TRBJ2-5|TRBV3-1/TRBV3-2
CASSPERGGLVETQYF
TGTGCCAGCAGCCCCGAGCGGGGGGGATTGGTAGAGACCCAGTACTTC
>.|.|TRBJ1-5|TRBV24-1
CATSEAGGGRQPQHF
TGTGCCACCAGTGAGGCTGGTGGGGGCCGGCAGCCCCAGCATTTT
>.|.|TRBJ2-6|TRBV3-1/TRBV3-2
CASSQDQGSGANVLTF
TGTGCCAGCAGCCAAGATCAGGGATCCGGGGCCAACGTCCTGACTTTC
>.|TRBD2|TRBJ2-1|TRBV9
CASSPDGTSGYNEQFF
TGTGCCAGCAGCCCCGACGGGACTAGCGGGTACAATGAGCAGTTCTTC
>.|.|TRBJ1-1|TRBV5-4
CASSLDSVLNTEAFF
TGTGCCAGCAGCTTGGACTCCGTGCTGAACACTGAAGCTTTCTTT
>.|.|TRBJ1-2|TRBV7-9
CASSLGRGRAGYTF
TGTGCCAGCAGCTTGGGCCGCGGCAGGGCGGGCTACACCTTC
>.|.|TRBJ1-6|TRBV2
CASSENYGVNSPLHF
TGTGCCAGCAGCGAAAATTACGGGGTTAATTCACCCCTCCACTTT
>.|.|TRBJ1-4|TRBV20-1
CSAQGYEKLFF
TGCAGTGCCCAGGGGTATGAAAAACTGTTTTTT
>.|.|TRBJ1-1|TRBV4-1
CASSQTAGITEAFF
TGCGCCAGCAGCCAAACGGCAGGGATCACTGAAGCTTTCTTT